A single sample gave rise to the 22 T cell receptor beta chains below, sequenced in a study of T-cell reconstitution after alpha-beta-depleted transplantation in children. Preparation of the TCRbeta library was carried out with unique molecular identifiers. MiXCR was run by TCRdb on the PCR reads, yielding one entry per CDR3 protein. The sample contains approximately 400,000 distinct CDR3 sequences, roughly 10% of which appear only once. Sequenced here: PBMCs from the stem cell graft donor, sampled from the stem cell graft. Receptor source: a human donor who donated a stem cell graft to a child with acute myeloid leukemia.

This clonotype has more than one count but fewer than ten. V and J are TRBV7-2 and TRBJ2-5, with 7 bases matching TRBD1. The CDR3 covers 14 residues. Losses at the gene ends were 4 bases for V and 3 bases for J; bases not matched to a gene: 5. Per the germline V gene, CDR1 is SGHTA and CDR2 is FQGNSA. In nucleotides, the CDR3 is TGTGCCAGCAGCTCCTGGGACAGAGAAGAGACCCAGTACTTC. This codes for CASSSWDREETQYF.

This clonotype was recorded a few times. The V call is TRBV7-4, the J call TRBJ2-7; TRBD1 matches at 9 bases. In germline, CDR1 is SGHVT, CDR2 SQSDAQ. V trimming: 7 bases; J trimming: 6 bases; junction bases outside the gene matches: 13. This CDR3 has 15 amino acids. The CDR3 DNA reads as TGTGCCAGCAACAACCCCGGGACAGGGCCCATCGAGCAGTACGTC. This translates into CASNNPGTGPIEQYV.

This CDR3 is CSAGRGLGEQYF. CDR3 bases: TGCAGCGCTGGGAGGGGGCTAGGAGAGCAGTACTTC. This chain uses TRBV29-1 with TRBJ2-7; D could derive from TRBD1 or TRBD2 (7 bases each). The CDR3 runs 12 residues. CDR1 and CDR2 from the germline V gene are SQVTM and ANQGSEA. V was cut by 7 bases and J by 7 bases, with 17 bases left in between.

The chain links TRBV7-2 to TRBJ2-3; D unclear. V lost 1 base and J lost 1, with 9 bases in between. This CDR3 comprises 15 residues. The germline gives CDR1 SGHTA, CDR2 FQGNSA. The CDR3 loop is CASSLVPLGTDTQYF. CDR3 coding DNA: TGTGCCAGCAGCTTAGTCCCCCTAGGCACAGATACGCAGTATTTT.

The chain recombines TRBV20-1 with TRBJ2-3; 9 bases match TRBD2. The CDR3 contains 15 residues. V trimming: 5 bases; J trimming: 3 bases; junction bases outside the gene matches: 9. Looked up from germline, CDR1 is DFQATT and CDR2 is SNEGSKA (reference sequence). The CDR3, as DNA: TGCAGTGCTGGCCTTCTAGCGGGACCTACAGATACGCAGTATTTT. As protein: CSAGLLAGPTDTQYF.

This clonotype has ten or more counts. This chain uses TRBV5-1 with TRBJ2-7; D may be TRBD2 (5 bases). There are 13 residues in the CDR3. The V gene lost 2 bases and the J gene lost 6 bases, with 12 bases spanning the gap. Looked up from germline, CDR1 is SGHRS and CDR2 is YFSETQ. The CDR3 sequence: CASSFGRGGEQYF. CDR3 nucleotide sequence: TGCGCCAGCAGCTTTGGACGGGGTGGCGAGCAGTACTTC.

This rearrangement joins TRBV7-8 to TRBJ1-1; no firm D call. CDR1 and CDR2 (germline): SGHVS, FQNEAQ. The CDR3 is made up of 15 amino acids. Trimming removed 5 bases at V and 8 bases at J, with 21 bases between. This chain's CDR3 is CASSPNVGERSEAFF. CDR3 sequence (DNA): TGTGCCAGCAGCCCCAACGTCGGGGAGCGGAGCGAAGCTTTCTTT. Together with reference TRBV7-8 and TRBJ1-1, the CDR3 gives the full variable domain: GAGVSQSPRYKVAKRGQDVALRCDPISGHVSLFWYQQALGQGPEFLTYFQNEAQLDKSGLPSDRFFAERPEGSVSTLKIQRTQQEDSAVYLCASSPNVGERSEAFFGQGTRLTVV.

The J gene is TRBJ2-5, the V gene TRBV20-1, with 7 bases aligning to TRBD2. CDR3 length equals 17 residues. Germline loops: CDR1 DFQATT, CDR2 SNEGSKA (reference sequence). Trimming at V came to 0 bases and at J to 0 bases, leaving 10 bases not matched to a gene. In DNA form, the CDR3 reads TGCAGTGCTAGAGACCTGTTTGGGGAGGGCTACCAAGAGACCCAGTACTTC. Protein product: CSARDLFGEGYQETQYF.

This clonotype has ten or more counts. CDR3 coding DNA: TGTGCCAGCAGCGCCGGGACCGAGTGGGCTGAAGCTTTCTTT. It codes for CASSAGTEWAEAFF. The genes are TRBV5-6 and TRBJ1-1, with TRBD1 as a possible D gene (5 bases). CDR1 is SGHDT and CDR2 is YYEEEE in the germline V gene. CDR3 length: 14 residues. The V end was cut by 4 bases, the J end by 6 bases, with 16 bases between.

This clonotype was observed a few times. V usage is TRBV20-1 and J usage is TRBJ2-5; TRBD2 agrees at 8 bases. J gave up 3 bases and V 5 bases, and 11 bases lay outside the gene matches. CDR1 is DFQATT, CDR2 SNEGSKA, per germline (reference sequence). CDR3 length equals 15 residues. The DNA for the CDR3 is TGCAGTGCTTCGGGAGGGAGTCTTGGCGAAGAGACCCAGTACTTC. It translates to CSASGGSLGEETQYF.

The chain has TRBV7-4 and TRBJ2-1; 9 positions agree with TRBD1. Germline V lookup: CDR1 SGHVT, CDR2 SQSDAQ. The length of the CDR3 is 13 residues. V lost 1 base, J lost 12 bases, and 4 bases stayed unmatched. CDR3 DNA sequence: TGTGCCAGCAGCTTAGACAGGGGGCTTGTGCAGTTCTTC. It codes for CASSLDRGLVQFF.

There are a few counts of this clonotype. This chain uses TRBV12-5 with TRBJ2-5; no definite D call. CDR1 and CDR2 (germline): LGHNT, FRNRAP. Between the trimmed V and J ends, which lost 5 bases and 1 base, there was a span of 14 bases. This CDR3 region has 15 residues. Here the CDR3 DNA reads TGTGCTAGTGGTCTAGAACTCAACCCCCAAGAGACCCAGTACTTC. Encoded protein: CASGLELNPQETQYF. The complete variable domain, with remaining parts taken from reference TRBV12-5 and TRBJ2-5, reads DARVTQTPRHKVTEMGQEVTMRCQPILGHNTVFWYRQTMMQGLELLAYFRNRAPLDDSGMPKDRFSAEMPDATLATLKIQPSEPRDSAVYFCASGLELNPQETQYFGPGTRLLVL.

In this sample, this clonotype turned up many times. The chain carries TRBV6-2 or TRBV6-3 and TRBJ1-6, with D unclear. Germline-derived CDR1 and CDR2 are MNHEY and SVGEGT. There are 14 residues in the CDR3. The V end lost 6 bases, the J end lost 7 bases, and 13 bases lay between the germline ends. The CDR3 DNA is TGTGCCAGCAGCTTTGAACCGGAGAATTCACCCCTCCACTTT. This sequence encodes CASSFEPENSPLHF.

The chain couples TRBV3-1 to TRBJ1-1; D gene uncertain. V lost 4 bases, J lost 3 bases, and 9 bases lay in between. The CDR3 has 13 residues. Germline loops: CDR1 LGHDT, CDR2 YNNKEL (reference sequence). The CDR3 DNA is TGTGCCAGCAGCCCCTCGGCTCACACTGAAGCTTTCTTT. Amino acid sequence: CASSPSAHTEAFF.

This clonotype appeared many times. This sequence joins TRBV4-1 and TRBJ2-1; the match to TRBD2 covers 7 bases. Per the germline V gene, CDR1 is MGHRA and CDR2 is YSYEKL. This CDR3 is built from 12 residues. V gave up 8 bases and J gave up 5 bases; unmatched junction bases: 3. CDR3 protein: CASGGRDNEQFF. The CDR3 DNA is TGCGCCAGCGGGGGGAGGGACAATGAGCAGTTCTTC.

In this sample, this clonotype turned up a few times. The V and J genes are TRBV5-1 and TRBJ1-1, with a weak D call TRBD1 (5 bases). Between the trimmed V and J ends, which lost 1 base and 5 bases, there was a span of 12 bases. Germline V lookup: CDR1 SGHRS, CDR2 YFSETQ. The CDR3 is 14 residues long. CDR3 sequence (DNA): TGCGCCAGCAGCTTGACACGGGGCTTAACTGAAGCTTTCTTT. Residues: CASSLTRGLTEAFF.

V is TRBV25-1 and J is TRBJ2-2, with D perhaps given as TRBD1 or TRBD2 (5 bases each). In germline, CDR1 is MGHDK, CDR2 SYGVNS. CDR3 length: 19 residues. The V and J ends lost 7 bases and 1 base respectively, with 25 bases between them. The CDR3 coding sequence is TGTGCCAGCATAGGCCCGGGACGGGGAATACATCGGAACACCGGGGAGCTGTTTTTT. Translation gives CASIGPGRGIHRNTGELFF. Full variable domain (remainder filled in from reference TRBV25-1 and TRBJ2-2): EADIYQTPRYLVIGTGKKITLECSQTMGHDKMYWYQQDPGMELHLIHYSYGVNSTEKGDLSSESTVSRIRTEHFPLTLESARPSHTSQYLCASIGPGRGIHRNTGELFFGEGSRLTVL.

This clonotype was detected many times. In DNA, the CDR3 is TGCGCCAGCAGCTTGGATGTGGGACAGGGAGAAAACATTCAGTACTTC. The encoded protein is CASSLDVGQGENIQYF. The chain combines TRBV5-1 with TRBJ2-4, with 9 bases matching TRBD1. CDR3 length equals 16 residues. In germline, CDR1 is SGHRS, CDR2 YFSETQ. With 0 bases clipped from V and 5 bases from J, the junction kept 6 bases outside the gene matches.

Only a few counts were recorded for this clonotype. The chain couples TRBV6-6 to TRBJ2-1, with D perhaps being TRBD1 or TRBD2 (6 bases each). Trimming took 7 bases from V and 10 from J, leaving 17 bases between them. The CDR3 spans 13 residues. The germline V gene encodes CDR1 MNHNY and CDR2 SVGAGI (reference sequence). The CDR3 spells CASTGKGGREQFF. The CDR3 DNA reads as TGTGCCAGCACGGGAAAAGGGGGGAGGGAGCAGTTCTTC.

The V call is TRBV6-2 or TRBV6-3, the J call TRBJ2-1; 8 bases line up with TRBD2. The ends lost 6 bases at V and 6 bases at J; junction bases unmatched: 16. The CDR3 is 17 residues long. Germline assignment: CDR1 MNHEY and CDR2 SVGEGT. In DNA, the CDR3 is TGTGCCAGCAGCCCCCGGGATAGCGGGACTTCGGGCAATGAGCAGTTCTTC. Protein product: CASSPRDSGTSGNEQFF.

The rearrangement links TRBV7-2 to TRBJ2-1, with D perhaps TRBD1 (6 bases). The V and J ends lost 5 bases and 8 bases respectively, with 10 bases between them. The CDR3 extends over 12 amino acids. Germline V lookup: CDR1 SGHTA, CDR2 FQGNSA. The CDR3 sequence is CASSATGYEQFF. The CDR3 nucleotides are TGTGCCAGCAGCGCCACAGGGTATGAGCAGTTCTTC. The full variable domain, with the rest looked up from reference TRBV7-2 and TRBJ2-1, is GAGVSQSPSNKVTEKGKDVELRCDPISGHTALYWYRQSLGQGLEFLIYFQGNSAPDKSGLPSDRFSAERTGGSVSTLTIQRTQQEDSAVYLCASSATGYEQFFGPGTRLTVL.

The V call is TRBV6-1, the J call TRBJ2-7; weak D call: TRBD1 (7 bases). The germline V gene has CDR1 MNHNS and CDR2 SASEGT. This CDR3 is 15 amino acids long. Deletions cut 2 bases from V and 7 bases from J, with 18 bases between. The CDR3 region is CASSELQGGLGEQYV. The CDR3 DNA reads as TGTGCCAGCAGTGAACTCCAGGGGGGACTTGGGGAGCAGTACGTC.